These 25 T cell receptor beta chains were sequenced from one sample in a study of blood T cell repertoires in COVID-19. TCRdb's copy holds only in-frame clones and misses some; the assay was immunoSEQ multiplex PCR. The repertoire consists of about 160,000 clones, with 92% occurring once and the leading ten covering around 4.6%. Sequencing input: peripheral blood. Source of these receptors: a young man with COVID-19, enrolled during active disease.

This rearrangement joins TRBV28 to TRBJ2-7, with TRBD1 as a possible D gene (6 bases). CDR3 length equals 14 residues. In germline, CDR1 is MDHEN, CDR2 SYDVKM. Trimming pared 7 bases from V and 3 bases from J, leaving 16 bases between. CDR3 loop: CASTDPRGGYEQYF. In DNA, the CDR3 is TGTGCCAGCACGGACCCCAGGGGTGGCTACGAGCAGTACTTC. Combining the CDR3 with reference TRBV28 and TRBJ2-7 gives the whole variable domain DVKVTQSSRYLVKRTGEKVFLECVQDMDHENMFWYRQDPGLGLRLIYFSYDVKMKEKGDIPEGYSVSREKKERFSLILESASTNQTSMYLCASTDPRGGYEQYFGPGTRLTVT.

J is TRBJ2-7 and V is TRBV7-8; the D gene is possibly TRBD2 (6 bases). Germline V lookup: CDR1 SGHVS, CDR2 FQNEAQ. Trimming cost V 1 base and J 8 bases, with 12 bases left between them. The CDR3 runs 13 residues. CDR3 amino acids: CASSLEGSGKQYF. The CDR3 nucleotides are TGTGCCAGCAGCTTAGAGGGTAGCGGCAAGCAGTACTTC. Drawing the rest from reference TRBV7-8 and TRBJ2-7, the complete variable domain is GAGVSQSPRYKVAKRGQDVALRCDPISGHVSLFWYQQALGQGPEFLTYFQNEAQLDKSGLPSDRFFAERPEGSVSTLKIQRTQQEDSAVYLCASSLEGSGKQYFGPGTRLTVT.

The chain recombines TRBV28 with TRBJ2-1; 10 bases align to TRBD2. Germline-derived CDR1 and CDR2 are MDHEN and SYDVKM. The CDR3 runs 16 residues. Trimming removed 5 bases from V and 8 bases from J; junction bases left unmatched: 12. CDR3 in DNA: TGTGCCAGCAGTCCCCTGACTAGCGGGTTGGGCGATGAGCAGTTCTTC. Amino acid sequence: CASSPLTSGLGDEQFF.

This sequence joins TRBV13 and TRBJ2-7; unclear D gene. Trimming removed 5 bases at V and 6 bases at J, with 11 bases between. Germline V lookup: CDR1 PRHDT, CDR2 FYEKMQ (reference sequence). This CDR3 comprises 12 residues. In nucleotides, the CDR3 is TGTGCCAGCAGCCCTAGAAGGAGCGAGCAGTACTTC. This gives the protein CASSPRRSEQYF.

The chain recombines TRBV24-1 with TRBJ2-1; TRBD2 matches at 9 bases. Germline CDR1 is KGHDR and CDR2 is SFDVKD. V dropped 9 bases and J dropped 2; count of bases not matched to a gene: 4. This CDR3 is 14 amino acids long. Written as DNA, the CDR3 is TGTGCCACCGAAAGCGGGAGGCCCTACAATGAGCAGTTCTTC. This translates into CATESGRPYNEQFF.

The chain links TRBV15 to TRBJ2-3, with D uncertain. This CDR3 is built from 16 residues. Trimming left V 0 bases short and J 0 bases short, with 10 bases between. Germline V CDR1 and CDR2: LNHNV, YYDKDF (reference sequence). The CDR3 nucleotides are TGTGCCACCAGCAGAGATACGGTACAGAGCACAGATACGCAGTATTTT. As protein: CATSRDTVQSTDTQYF.

The chain joins TRBV7-2 to TRBJ1-5; D is undetermined. This CDR3 region has 12 residues. V was clipped by 2 bases and J by 6 bases, with 5 bases between them. Germline CDR1 and CDR2: SGHTA and FQGNSA. CDR3 protein: CASSLPGQPQHF. CDR3 DNA: TGTGCCAGCAGCTTACCGGGTCAGCCCCAGCATTTT. Supplemented by reference TRBV7-2 and TRBJ1-5, the full variable domain reads GAGVSQSPSNKVTEKGKDVELRCDPISGHTALYWYRQSLGQGLEFLIYFQGNSAPDKSGLPSDRFSAERTGGSVSTLTIQRTQQEDSAVYLCASSLPGQPQHFGDGTRLSIL.

This rearrangement joins TRBV19 to TRBJ2-7; TRBD1 matches at 7 bases. V shed 9 bases and J 0 bases; nucleotides not matched to a gene: 5. Per the germline V gene, CDR1 is LNHDA and CDR2 is SQIVND (reference sequence). The CDR3 sequence is 13 residues long. This CDR3 reads CASAGTASYEQYF. CDR3 coding DNA: TGTGCCAGCGCCGGGACAGCCTCCTACGAGCAGTACTTC.

The chain recombines TRBV2 with TRBJ1-5; D possibly corresponds to TRBD1 (6 bases). Germline loops: CDR1 SNHLY, CDR2 FYNNEI. V lost 6 bases and J 7 bases, leaving 10 bases between the germline ends. The CDR3 runs to 12 residues. CDR3 amino acids: CASSRGLQPQHF. In DNA form, the CDR3 reads TGTGCCAGCAGCAGGGGTTTGCAGCCCCAGCATTTT.

The chain is built from TRBV11-3 and TRBJ2-3; TRBD1 matches 9 bases. CDR1 is SGHNT, CDR2 YENEEA, per germline. CDR3 length: 15 amino acids. V was pared by 5 bases and J by 2 bases, with 5 bases of the junction left unmatched. The CDR3 DNA sequence: TGTGCCAGCAGCCCCGGACAGGGGACCACAGATACGCAGTATTTT. It codes for CASSPGQGTTDTQYF. The full variable domain, in which reference TRBV11-3 and TRBJ2-3 provide the parts outside the CDR3, is EAGVVQSPRYKIIEKKQPVAFWCNPISGHNTLYWYLQNLGQGPELLIRYENEEAVDDSQLPKDRFSAERLKGVDSTLKIQPAELGDSAVYLCASSPGQGTTDTQYFGPGTRLTVL.

This chain connects TRBV10-3 to TRBJ1-1; perhaps TRBD1 as D (5 bases). Trimming removed 5 bases at V and 1 base at J, with 14 bases between. The CDR3 runs 15 residues. Germline lookup yields CDR1 ENHRY and CDR2 SYGVKD. The CDR3 region has the DNA TGTGCCATCAGTCACGGACCGGGGGGGAACACTGAAGCTTTCTTT. It codes for CAISHGPGGNTEAFF.

The rearrangement links TRBV27 to TRBJ2-7; TRBD1 is a possible D gene (5 bases). Germline loops: CDR1 MNHEY, CDR2 SMNVEV (reference sequence). V was pared by 5 bases and J by 4 bases, with 21 bases between. This CDR3 region has 16 residues. CDR3 protein: CASSPDTLSISYEQYF. In DNA, the CDR3 is TGTGCCAGCAGTCCGGACACGTTGTCCATATCTTACGAGCAGTACTTC.

This clone was seen repeatedly, ten times or more. The rearrangement links TRBV6-5 to TRBJ2-7; 8 bases map to TRBD1. Germline trimming cut 5 bases from V and 0 bases from J; bases unmatched to any gene: 6. There are 15 residues in the CDR3. Germline CDR1 is MNHEY and CDR2 is SVGAGI. The CDR3 here is CASSNRQGYSYEQYF. The CDR3 coding sequence is TGTGCCAGCAGTAATCGACAGGGGTACTCCTACGAGCAGTACTTC.

The chain uses TRBV7-9 and TRBJ2-3; perhaps TRBD2 as D (6 bases). Germline V CDR1 and CDR2: SEHNR, FQNEAQ (reference sequence). V was clipped by 2 bases and J by 6 bases, with 12 bases between them. There are 14 residues in the CDR3. CDR3 in amino acids: CASSLSTRRDTQYF. CDR3 coding DNA: TGTGCCAGCAGCTTATCGACTAGACGGGATACGCAGTATTTT. The full variable domain, rest sourced from reference TRBV7-9 and TRBJ2-3, is DTGVSQNPRHKITKRGQNVTFRCDPISEHNRLYWYRQTLGQGPEFLTYFQNEAQLEKSRLLSDRFSAERPKGSFSTLEIQRTEQGDSAMYLCASSLSTRRDTQYFGPGTRLTVL.

J is TRBJ1-4 and V is TRBV10-1, with unresolved D. Per the germline V gene, CDR1 is WNHNN and CDR2 is SYGVQD (reference sequence). The CDR3 has 17 residues. V lost 4 bases and J 0 bases, leaving 15 bases between the germline ends. The CDR3 DNA sequence: TGCGCCAGCAGTGTGTACTCGATTGCCTCAACTAATGAAAAACTGTTTTTT. Translation: CASSVYSIASTNEKLFF.

The rearrangement uses TRBV7-2 and TRBJ2-7, with 10 positions matching TRBD2. Per the germline V gene, CDR1 is SGHTA and CDR2 is FQGNSA. Trimming cost V 1 base and J 4 bases; bases outside gene matches: 4. This CDR3 has 15 amino acids. The CDR3 coding sequence is TGTGCCAGCAGCTTAGGACCTAGCGGGAGATACGAGCAGTACTTC. The encoded protein is CASSLGPSGRYEQYF.

The chain uses TRBV7-3 and TRBJ2-1, with 14 bases identical to TRBD2. The ends lost 5 bases at V and 6 bases at J; junction bases unmatched: 3. The CDR3 is 15 amino acids. CDR1 is SGHTA and CDR2 is FQGTGA in the germline V gene. As DNA, the CDR3 is TGTGCCAGCAGCCCGGGACTAGCGGGAGTCAATGAGCAGTTCTTC. Translation gives CASSPGLAGVNEQFF. Full variable domain (remainder filled in from reference TRBV7-3 and TRBJ2-1): GAGVSQTPSNKVTEKGKYVELRCDPISGHTALYWYRQSLGQGPEFLIYFQGTGAADDSGLPNDRFFAVRPEGSVSTLKIQRTERGDSAVYLCASSPGLAGVNEQFFGPGTRLTVL.

The rearrangement links TRBV20-1 to TRBJ2-7, with 8 bases matching TRBD2. This CDR3 contains 14 residues. Germline V gene data show CDR1 as DFQATT and CDR2 as SNEGSKA (reference sequence). J was trimmed by 4 bases and V by 3 bases; bases with no gene match: 8. The DNA for the CDR3 is TGCAGTGCTAGTAGTAGCAGCGGGAGATACGAGCAGTACTTC. As protein: CSASSSSGRYEQYF.

The chain links TRBV7-9 to TRBJ2-1, with 8 positions matching TRBD2. V dropped 1 base and J dropped 4; count of bases not matched to a gene: 6. CDR3 size: 16 residues. Germline V gene sequence: CDR1 SEHNR, CDR2 FQNEAQ (reference sequence). For the CDR3, the DNA is TGTGCCAGCAGCTTAGTTCGGGAGGGCCTTTACAATGAGCAGTTCTTC. This encodes CASSLVREGLYNEQFF.

This clone was found once. The chain joins TRBV5-1 to TRBJ1-6; D remains ambiguous. The germline V and J ends were trimmed by 0 bases and 3 bases, with 13 bases remaining between them. This CDR3 is built from 17 residues. Germline CDR1 reads SGHRS; CDR2 reads YFSETQ. CDR3 protein: CASSLAGVGLYNSPLHF. In DNA, the CDR3 is TGCGCCAGCAGCTTGGCCGGGGTAGGACTCTATAATTCACCCCTCCACTTT.

V usage is TRBV6-5 and J usage is TRBJ1-2, with TRBD1 matching 7 bases. The ends lost 5 bases at V and 4 bases at J; junction bases unmatched: 4. Germline-derived CDR1 and CDR2 are MNHEY and SVGAGI. The CDR3 consists of 13 residues. The CDR3 loop is CASSTGESYGYTF. The CDR3 DNA sequence: TGTGCCAGCAGTACAGGGGAGTCCTATGGCTACACCTTC.

The J gene is TRBJ2-2, the V gene TRBV7-3, with 8 bases that match TRBD1. V was clipped by 3 bases and J by 6 bases; unmatched bases: 3. CDR1 and CDR2 (germline): SGHTA, FQGTGA. This CDR3 comprises 14 residues. The CDR3 sequence: CASSLQGASGELFF. The CDR3, as DNA: TGTGCCAGCAGCTTGCAGGGGGCGTCCGGGGAGCTGTTTTTT.

This sequence joins TRBV10-3 and TRBJ1-1, with TRBD1 matching 8 bases. Germline assignment: CDR1 ENHRY and CDR2 SYGVKD. The V gene end was trimmed by 7 bases and the J gene end by 0 bases; junction bases not matched to a gene: 4. CDR3 length: 14 residues. The CDR3 nucleotides read TGTGCCATCAACCAGGGACAGGTGAACACTGAAGCTTTCTTT. This gives the protein CAINQGQVNTEAFF.

In DNA form, the CDR3 reads TGCGCCAGCACCCAGGAAGGATCAGAGGAGACCCAGTACTTC. As protein: CASTQEGSEETQYF. The chain links TRBV5-1 to TRBJ2-5; unclear D gene. The CDR3 is made up of 14 amino acids. The ends were cut back, 6 bases at V and 5 bases at J, with 17 bases in the middle. Germline CDR1 SGHRS, CDR2 YFSETQ.

The rearrangement links TRBV4-2 to TRBJ2-7; TRBD2 is a possible D gene (6 bases). This CDR3 region has 15 residues. With 0 bases removed from V and 4 bases from J, the gap between germline ends came to 13 bases. Germline V gene lookup returns CDR1 LGHNA and CDR2 YNFKEQ. The CDR3: CASSQDPSAPYEQYF. CDR3 bases: TGTGCCAGCAGCCAAGACCCTAGCGCACCGTACGAGCAGTACTTC.